Listed here are 15 T cell receptor beta chains from one sample, sequenced in a study of blood T cell repertoires in COVID-19. Data came from immunoSEQ multiplex PCR; TCRdb stores just in-frame clones and leaves some out. The sample shows 110,000 or so clones, approximately 85% of them seen only once. Sequenced input: peripheral blood. The receptor source for this set is a woman in her sixties or seventies with COVID-19, enrolled during active disease.

Here the CDR3 reads CASSPAGSGGATQYF. The CDR3 nucleotides read TGTGCCAGCAGCCCGGCGGGCAGCGGGGGGGCTACGCAGTATTTT. The chain uses TRBV3-1 (or the pseudogene TRBV3-2) and TRBJ2-3, with 10 bases aligning to TRBD2. The germline gives CDR1 LGHDT, CDR2 YNNKEL (reference sequence). This CDR3 contains 15 residues. Unmatched junction bases numbered 9, after V lost 4 bases and J lost 8 bases.

The chain recombines TRBV9 with TRBJ1-6; 10 nucleotides align to TRBD1. With V trimmed by 3 bases and J by 10 bases, 7 bases remained unmatched. Germline assignment: CDR1 SGDLS and CDR2 YYNGEE. This CDR3 spans 15 amino acids. Written as DNA, the CDR3 is TGTGCCAGCAGCGCCCCGGGACAGGGGAGCTCACCCCTCCACTTT. Translation gives CASSAPGQGSSPLHF. The entire variable domain, with the rest obtained from reference TRBV9 and TRBJ1-6, is as follows: DSGVTQTPKHLITATGQRVTLRCSPRSGDLSVYWYQQSLDQGLQFLIQYYNGEERAKGNILERFSAQQFPDLHSELNLSSLELGDSALYFCASSAPGQGSSPLHFGNGTRLTVT.

This rearrangement joins TRBV19 to TRBJ1-6, with a weak D call TRBD1 (5 bases). The CDR3 length is 12 residues. Germline lookup yields CDR1 LNHDA and CDR2 SQIVND (reference sequence). V was trimmed by 7 bases and J by 12 bases, leaving 13 bases between them. The chain's CDR3 is CASNQGGRPLHF. The CDR3 coding sequence is TGTGCCAGTAACCAGGGTGGTCGACCCCTCCACTTT.

The count of this clone is one. The chain combines TRBV18 with TRBJ1-5, with TRBD1 identical over 9 bases. Germline V gene data show CDR1 as KGHSH and CDR2 as LQKENI. The CDR3 is 15 residues long. V shed 2 bases, J shed 6 bases, and the junction held 5 bases outside the gene matches. The CDR3 sequence: CASSPGTGYGQPQHF. Here the CDR3 DNA reads TGTGCCAGCTCACCAGGGACAGGGTATGGTCAGCCCCAGCATTTT. Together with reference TRBV18 and TRBJ1-5, the CDR3 gives the full variable domain: NAGVMQNPRHLVRRRGQEARLRCSPMKGHSHVYWYRQLPEEGLKFMVYLQKENIIDESGMPKERFSAEFPKEGPSILRIQQVVRGDSAAYFCASSPGTGYGQPQHFGDGTRLSIL.

The chain recombines TRBV11-2 with TRBJ1-5; D unresolved. Germline V gene data show CDR1 as SGHAT and CDR2 as FQNNGV. CDR3 length equals 13 residues. V lost 2 bases and J 6 bases, leaving 8 bases between the germline ends. CDR3 residues: CASSLSPIQPQHF. The CDR3 DNA reads as TGTGCCAGCAGCTTAAGCCCCATTCAGCCCCAGCATTTT.

This rearrangement joins TRBV6-5 to TRBJ1-2; possibly TRBD1 for D (5 bases). The length of the CDR3 is 15 residues. The germline V gene encodes CDR1 MNHEY and CDR2 SVGAGI. V shed 0 bases and J shed 3 bases, with 11 bases lying between them. The CDR3 here is CASSYSIRVDYGYTF. CDR3 sequence (DNA): TGTGCCAGCAGTTACTCGATCAGGGTTGACTATGGCTACACCTTC.

This clone has a handful of counts. V and J are TRBV6-5 and TRBJ1-2; 7 bases are a match to TRBD1. After removal of 6 bases from V and 8 bases from J, the junction contained 9 bases not matched to a gene. The germline V gene has CDR1 MNHEY and CDR2 SVGAGI. The CDR3 length is 13 residues. The CDR3 sequence: CASRRTQGEGYTF. The DNA for the CDR3 is TGTGCCAGCAGACGGACCCAGGGGGAAGGCTACACCTTC.

The CDR3 DNA reads TGCGCCAGCAGCGTTGGCTGGAGATACCCACCGTCGAACACTGAAGCTTTCTTT. It yields the protein CASSVGWRYPPSNTEAFF. The J gene is TRBJ1-1, the V gene TRBV5-1; D not resolved. The CDR3 is 18 amino acids. V was trimmed by 4 bases and J by 1 base, leaving 23 bases between them. Germline assignment: CDR1 SGHRS and CDR2 YFSETQ.

J is TRBJ2-3 and V is TRBV5-4, with TRBD1 identical over 7 bases. CDR1 and CDR2 (germline): SGHNT, YYREEE (reference sequence). The CDR3 sequence is 14 residues long. The trim removed 0 bases at V and 8 bases at J, leaving 6 bases unmatched. The CDR3 here is CASSLAGGKATQYF. The CDR3 DNA reads as TGTGCCAGCAGCTTGGCAGGGGGTAAGGCTACGCAGTATTTT.

The genes are TRBV3-1 (or the pseudogene TRBV3-2) and TRBJ2-2; D is undetermined. The V end lost 4 bases, the J end lost 4 bases, and 13 bases lay between the germline ends. Germline loops: CDR1 LGHDT, CDR2 YNNKEL (reference sequence). This CDR3 is 15 amino acids long. CDR3 in DNA: TGTGCCAGCAGCCTAAGCCAGGATTTCACCGGGGAGCTGTTTTTT. The encoded protein is CASSLSQDFTGELFF.

This chain connects TRBV5-1 to TRBJ2-7; 8 nucleotides agree with TRBD2. V dropped 0 bases and J dropped 0; count of bases not matched to a gene: 8. The CDR3 contains 17 residues. CDR1 and CDR2 from the germline V gene are SGHRS and YFSETQ. Written as DNA, the CDR3 is TGCGCCAGCAGCTTGGCCGTGACTAGCGAAGTCTCCTACGAGCAGTACTTC. The encoded protein is CASSLAVTSEVSYEQYF.

The gene calls are TRBV10-3 and TRBJ2-3; TRBD1 aligns across 7 bases. This CDR3 is built from 14 residues. Germline trimming cut 8 bases from V and 3 bases from J; bases unmatched to any gene: 8. Per the germline V gene, CDR1 is ENHRY and CDR2 is SYGVKD. Here the CDR3 reads CAIGRDSETDTQYF. The CDR3 coding sequence is TGTGCCATCGGACGGGACAGCGAGACAGATACGCAGTATTTT.

The rearrangement uses TRBV27 and TRBJ1-4, with no clear D. CDR3 length: 15 amino acids. Germline CDR1 reads MNHEY; CDR2 reads SMNVEV (reference sequence). V lost 2 bases and J lost 7, with 14 bases in between. DNA of the CDR3: TGTGCCAGCAGTTTAGTCCCGGGGAGTGTTGAAAAACTGTTTTTT. This encodes CASSLVPGSVEKLFF. The whole variable domain, remainder taken from reference TRBV27 and TRBJ1-4, is EAQVTQNPRYLITVTGKKLTVTCSQNMNHEYMSWYRQDPGLGLRQIYYSMNVEVTDKGDVPEGYKVSRKEKRNFPLILESPSPNQTSLYFCASSLVPGSVEKLFFGSGTQLSVL.

This clone was observed once. The chain carries TRBV5-1 and TRBJ1-2; D is unresolved. This CDR3 is 15 amino acids long. V was shortened by 4 bases and J by 3 bases, with 16 bases between the two germline ends. Germline V gives CDR1 SGHRS, CDR2 YFSETQ. CDR3 amino acids: CASSREGTRDYGYTF. For the CDR3, the DNA is TGCGCCAGCAGCCGGGAGGGCACCCGGGACTATGGCTACACCTTC.

CDR3 DNA sequence: TGCAGCGTTGACCGGGTGGGGGCCACGAACACTGAAGCTTTCTTT. It is translated as CSVDRVGATNTEAFF. V gene TRBV29-1 combines with J gene TRBJ1-1; possible D gene TRBD1, 6 bases. The CDR3 extends over 15 amino acids. Trimming took 3 bases from V and 1 from J, leaving 15 bases between them. Per the germline V gene, CDR1 is SQVTM and CDR2 is ANQGSEA.